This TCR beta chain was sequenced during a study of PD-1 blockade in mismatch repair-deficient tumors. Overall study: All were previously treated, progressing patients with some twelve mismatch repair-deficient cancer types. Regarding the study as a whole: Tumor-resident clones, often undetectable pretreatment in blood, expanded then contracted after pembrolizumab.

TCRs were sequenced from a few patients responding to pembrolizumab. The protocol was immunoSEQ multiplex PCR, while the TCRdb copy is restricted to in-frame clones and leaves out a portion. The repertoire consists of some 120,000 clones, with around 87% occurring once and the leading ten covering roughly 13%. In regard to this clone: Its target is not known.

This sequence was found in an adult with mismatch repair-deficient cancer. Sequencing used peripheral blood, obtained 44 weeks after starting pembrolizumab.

CDR3 protein: CSVQKGAEGANVLTF. The CDR3 DNA follows: TGCAGCGTTCAGAAAGGGGCAGAGGGGGCCAACGTCCTGACTTTC. The V call is TRBV29-1, the J call TRBJ2-6, with D possibly being TRBD1 (5 bases). Germline V lookup: CDR1 SQVTM, CDR2 ANQGSEA. Trimming took 5 bases from V and 4 from J, leaving 15 bases between them. The CDR3 is 15 residues long.